This TCR beta chain was sequenced in a study of blood T cell repertoires in COVID-19. Study context: The origin of the acute and convalescent COVID-19 samples was the United States, Italy and Spain.

Libraries were prepared by immunoSEQ multiplex PCR; TCRdb keeps only in-frame clonotypes and omits some of them. The sample has under 300,000 clones; about 85% are singletons. CDR3 length: 14 amino acids. Germline-derived CDR1 and CDR2 are MDHEN and SYDVKM. V dropped 9 bases and J dropped 5 bases, with 20 bases sitting between them. The receptor's source is a human donor in a cohort sampled during active COVID-19. The gene calls are TRBV28 and TRBJ2-7; perhaps TRBD2 as D (6 bases). Material: peripheral blood. Written as DNA, the CDR3 is TGTGCCAGTAGAACTCTCGGCGGGGTCCACGAGCAGTACTTC. This translates into CASRTLGGVHEQYF.